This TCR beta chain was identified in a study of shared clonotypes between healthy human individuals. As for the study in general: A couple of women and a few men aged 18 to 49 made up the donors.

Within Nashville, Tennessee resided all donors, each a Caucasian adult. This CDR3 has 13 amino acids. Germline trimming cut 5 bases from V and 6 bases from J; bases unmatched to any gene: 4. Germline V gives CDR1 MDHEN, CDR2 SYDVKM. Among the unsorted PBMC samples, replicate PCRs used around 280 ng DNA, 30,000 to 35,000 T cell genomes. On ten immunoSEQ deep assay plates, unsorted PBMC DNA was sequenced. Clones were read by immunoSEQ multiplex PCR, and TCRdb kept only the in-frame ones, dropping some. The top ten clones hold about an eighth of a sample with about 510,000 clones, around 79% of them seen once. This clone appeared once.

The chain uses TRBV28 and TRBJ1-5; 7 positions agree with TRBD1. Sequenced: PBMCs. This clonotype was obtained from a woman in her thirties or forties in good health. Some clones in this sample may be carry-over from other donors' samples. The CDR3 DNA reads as TGTGCCAGCAGTAACAGGGGTAGTCAGCCCCAGCATTTT. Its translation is CASSNRGSQPQHF.